The 27 T cell receptor beta chains presented below share a single source sample, sequenced in a study of cytomegalovirus exposure and HLA in healthy donors (dated by TCRdb to about 2017). The method behind the library was the immunoSEQ multiplex PCR assay. For the multiplex PCR, a mixture combining 60 forward primers for TCR Vbeta segments and 13 reverse primers for TCR Jbeta segments was used. In its TCRdb copy, this immuneACCESS table keeps in-frame sequences only and misses some clones. Where compared with another copy, unresolved V genes explain less than half of these, and the others have no known cause. Within this sample are some 180,000 clones, with 80% to 85% of them counted one time only. Around 1.7% of the sample is held by the ten biggest clonotypes. The sequenced material came from PBMCs. These receptors came from a woman aged 18-29 years in good health and CMV-seronegative.

This clone has more than one count but fewer than ten. V and J are TRBV6-5 and TRBJ2-7, with 13 bases lining up with TRBD2. Trimming took 6 bases from V and 5 from J; bases not matched to a gene: 4. The germline V gene has CDR1 MNHEY and CDR2 SVGAGI. The length of the CDR3 is 14 residues. CDR3 nucleotide sequence: TGTGCCAGCAGACTAGCGGGAGGGCCGAACGAGCAGTACTTC. Protein: CASRLAGGPNEQYF.

V is TRBV19 and J is TRBJ2-7; D possibly corresponds to TRBD2 (6 bases). The V end was cut by 9 bases, the J end by 6 bases, with 21 bases between. Germline CDR1 LNHDA, CDR2 SQIVND (reference sequence). The CDR3 consists of 14 residues. The CDR3 region has the DNA TGTGCCAGCAACGGGTGGGAGGAACAAGGCGAGCAGTACTTC. Protein sequence: CASNGWEEQGEQYF.

This clone was observed once. This chain uses TRBV4-3 with TRBJ2-3, with TRBD1 matching 12 bases. CDR1 is LGHNA and CDR2 is YSLEER in the germline V gene. This CDR3 comprises 18 residues. J gave up 4 bases and V 0 bases, and 8 bases lay outside the gene matches. In nucleotides, the CDR3 is TGCGCCAGCAGCCAAGATCTGCGGGACAGGGGGCATTCAGATACGCAGTATTTT. This translates into CASSQDLRDRGHSDTQYF.

The DNA for the CDR3 is TGCAGTGGGTCAGACACCTATGGCTACACCTTC. Translated: CSGSDTYGYTF. V and J are TRBV29-1 and TRBJ1-2, with D uncertain. Germline-derived CDR1 and CDR2 are SQVTM and ANQGSEA. The CDR3 covers 11 residues.

This rearrangement joins TRBV5-4 to TRBJ2-7, with TRBD1 as a possible D gene (5 bases). V was clipped by 0 bases and J by 1 base, with 17 bases between them. Germline V gene sequence: CDR1 SGHNT, CDR2 YYREEE (reference sequence). This CDR3 has 17 residues. The CDR3 coding sequence is TGTGCCAGCAGCTTGGTAGTTGGACACTCGATATCCTACGAGCAGTACTTC. This codes for CASSLVVGHSISYEQYF.

This sequence joins TRBV19 and TRBJ1-5, with a possible D match to TRBD1 (6 bases). The germline V and J ends were trimmed by 9 bases and 3 bases, with 21 bases remaining between them. The CDR3 runs to 16 residues. In germline, CDR1 is LNHDA, CDR2 SQIVND (reference sequence). The CDR3 DNA reads TGTGCCAGCAGCACCTGGGGCAGGGGCCCCAATCAGCCCCAGCATTTT. This encodes CASSTWGRGPNQPQHF.

The rearrangement uses TRBV14 and TRBJ2-7; a weak D match, TRBD2 (6 bases). CDR1 is SGHDN and CDR2 is FVKESK in the germline V gene. This CDR3 has 14 amino acids. V dropped 1 base and J dropped 2 bases, with 9 bases sitting between them. The CDR3: CASSQAGLAYEQYF. CDR3 DNA: TGTGCCAGCAGCCAAGCGGGACTTGCCTACGAGCAGTACTTC.

The rearrangement uses TRBV27 and TRBJ2-3; D remains ambiguous. Germline assignment: CDR1 MNHEY and CDR2 SMNVEV (reference sequence). The CDR3 is 12 residues long. V shed 4 bases and J shed 2 bases, with 4 bases lying between them. The CDR3 region is CASSSHTDTQYF. CDR3 in DNA: TGTGCCAGCAGTTCACACACAGATACGCAGTATTTT.

The chain employs TRBV19 and TRBJ2-7; possibly TRBD2 for D (7 bases). Germline CDR1 LNHDA, CDR2 SQIVND (reference sequence). Trimming cost V 8 bases and J 5 bases, with 22 bases left between them. The CDR3 totals 15 residues. The CDR3 loop reads CASGWDRGANNEQYF. In nucleotides, the CDR3 is TGTGCCAGTGGCTGGGATCGGGGGGCTAACAACGAGCAGTACTTC.

This clone was seen a few times. The CDR3 here is CASSILTASLCYEQYV. The CDR3 bases are TGTGCCAGTAGTATTTTGACAGCCAGCCTCTGCTACGAGCAGTACGTC. J is TRBJ2-7 and V is TRBV19, with D maybe TRBD1 (5 bases). V dropped 3 bases and J dropped 3 bases, with 18 bases sitting between them. Germline V gives CDR1 LNHDA, CDR2 SQIVND (reference sequence). This CDR3 has 16 residues.

This clone was seen more than once but under ten times. The gene calls are TRBV19 and TRBJ1-4, with a tentative D call TRBD1 (5 bases). V was trimmed by 9 bases and J by 4 bases, leaving 15 bases between them. CDR1 is LNHDA, CDR2 SQIVND, per germline (reference sequence). This CDR3 has 14 residues. The CDR3 protein is CASRAGRHNEKLFF. The DNA of the CDR3 is TGTGCCAGCCGGGCGGGGCGGCATAATGAAAAACTGTTTTTT. Full variable domain (rest looked up from reference TRBV19 and TRBJ1-4): DGGITQSPKYLFRKEGQNVTLSCEQNLNHDAMYWYRQDPGQGLRLIYYSQIVNDFQKGDIAEGYSVSREKKESFPLTVTSAQKNPTAFYLCASRAGRHNEKLFFGSGTQLSVL.

This chain links TRBV27 with TRBJ2-1; 8 bases line up with TRBD2. The CDR3 covers 15 residues. The J segment lost 3 bases and the V segment lost 6 bases, leaving 7 bases of the junction unmatched. Germline V gene sequence: CDR1 MNHEY, CDR2 SMNVEV (reference sequence). This CDR3 reads CASSPSGSYYNEQFF. The CDR3 DNA sequence: TGTGCCAGCAGCCCGAGCGGGAGTTACTACAATGAGCAGTTCTTC.

This sequence joins TRBV18 and TRBJ1-5, with 7 bases aligning to TRBD1. The CDR3 contains 17 residues. Germline trimming cut 2 bases from V and 0 bases from J; bases unmatched to any gene: 7. Germline V gene lookup returns CDR1 KGHSH and CDR2 LQKENI. CDR3 sequence reads: CASSPYDRVGSNQPQHF. CDR3 nucleotides: TGTGCCAGCTCACCATACGACAGGGTGGGTAGCAATCAGCCCCAGCATTTT.

The V gene is TRBV19, the J gene TRBJ1-4; 7 bases match TRBD1. The germline gives CDR1 LNHDA, CDR2 SQIVND (reference sequence). Losses at the gene ends were 5 bases for V and 0 bases for J; bases not matched to a gene: 6. The CDR3 totals 16 residues. CDR3 DNA: TGTGCCAGTAGTTGGGACAGCGCTGCAACTAATGAAAAACTGTTTTTT. Amino acid sequence: CASSWDSAATNEKLFF.

The chain is built from TRBV2 and TRBJ2-5; the match to TRBD2 covers 11 bases. The V gene's germline CDR1 is SNHLY and CDR2 FYNNEI. The CDR3 has 15 amino acids. V lost 4 bases to trimming and J lost 0 bases; unmatched junction nucleotides: 1. The CDR3 DNA sequence: TGTGCCAGCAGTGGACTAGCGGGAAACCAAGAGACCCAGTACTTC. This translates into CASSGLAGNQETQYF. Looking up the rest from reference TRBV2 and TRBJ2-5 gives the full variable domain: EPEVTQTPSHQVTQMGQEVILRCVPISNHLYFYWYRQILGQKVEFLVSFYNNEISEKSEIFDDQFSVERPDGSNFTLKIRSTKLEDSAMYFCASSGLAGNQETQYFGPGTRLLVL.

J is TRBJ2-1 and V is TRBV29-1; the match to TRBD1 covers 9 bases. CDR3 size: 14 residues. Germline V gene lookup returns CDR1 SQVTM and CDR2 ANQGSEA. CDR3 coding DNA: TGCAGTGGGGGGGTGCAGGACAGGGGTCATGAGCAGTTCTTC. Residues: CSGGVQDRGHEQFF.

The chain employs TRBV28 and TRBJ1-2; D unclear. Trimming removed 4 bases from V and 8 bases from J, with 14 bases in between. The germline gives CDR1 MDHEN, CDR2 SYDVKM. CDR3 length: 13 residues. CDR3 sequence: CASSSRARVGYTF. The CDR3 DNA reads TGTGCCAGCAGTTCCCGCGCCCGGGTGGGCTACACCTTC.

The CDR3 nucleotides read TGTGCCAGCAGCTTGGGGGCGGGAGGTTTAATGTATACGCAGTATTTT. Residues: CASSLGAGGLMYTQYF. This sequence joins TRBV5-4 and TRBJ2-3; TRBD2 matches 8 bases. Germline V lookup: CDR1 SGHNT, CDR2 YYREEE (reference sequence). The CDR3 loop spans 16 amino acids. The ends lost 0 bases at V and 7 bases at J; junction bases unmatched: 10.

In its sample, this clone was seen once. The rearrangement links TRBV27 to TRBJ1-1; weak D call: TRBD1 (5 bases). Trimming cost V 8 bases and J 4 bases, with 17 bases left between them. CDR1 MNHEY and CDR2 SMNVEV come from the germline V gene (reference sequence). This CDR3 comprises 14 residues. CDR3 nucleotide sequence: TGTGCCAGCGCCACCTTGGGGGGTACCACTGAAGCTTTCTTT. Translation gives CASATLGGTTEAFF.

V and J are TRBV7-9 and TRBJ2-3; possibly TRBD1 for D (6 bases). CDR1 is SEHNR and CDR2 is FQNEAQ in the germline V gene (reference sequence). The CDR3 is 12 residues long. V was trimmed by 5 bases and J by 8 bases, leaving 11 bases between them. DNA of the CDR3: TGTGCCAGCAGCCGGGACATCGTTACGCAGTATTTT. Encoded protein: CASSRDIVTQYF.

This clone was seen a single time. The rearrangement uses TRBV7-9 and TRBJ2-1; 8 bases agree with TRBD1. Trimming cost V 1 base and J 14 bases; bases outside gene matches: 4. The CDR3 is 12 residues long. Germline-derived CDR1 and CDR2 are SEHNR and FQNEAQ (reference sequence). The CDR3 sequence is CASSLVDRGKFF. The CDR3 DNA reads TGTGCCAGCAGCTTAGTAGACAGGGGCAAGTTCTTC.

This chain uses TRBV18 with TRBJ2-7, with 8 positions matching TRBD2. CDR3 length: 13 amino acids. V shed 6 bases, J shed 6 bases, and the junction held 7 bases outside the gene matches. Germline assignment: CDR1 KGHSH and CDR2 LQKENI. The CDR3: CASSPALAVEQYF. As DNA, the CDR3 is TGTGCCAGCTCCCCGGCACTAGCGGTCGAGCAGTACTTC.

V is TRBV10-3 and J is TRBJ2-7, with D perhaps matching TRBD1 (6 bases). V was pared by 3 bases and J by 0 bases, with 9 bases between. Germline lookup yields CDR1 ENHRY and CDR2 SYGVKD. CDR3 length: 14 amino acids. CDR3 sequence: CAISDTGSSYEQYV. The CDR3 DNA reads as TGTGCCATCAGTGACACAGGGAGCTCCTACGAGCAGTACGTC.

V is TRBV19 and J is TRBJ2-1, with D possibly matching TRBD1 (7 bases). The V gene lost 3 bases and the J gene lost 1 base, with 10 bases spanning the gap. This CDR3 region has 15 residues. Germline CDR1 LNHDA, CDR2 SQIVND (reference sequence). The DNA for the CDR3 is TGTGCCAGTAGTATCCCAGGGGGGTCCTACAATGAGCAGTTCTTC. Translation gives CASSIPGGSYNEQFF.

The chain is built from TRBV20-1 and TRBJ1-2, with a weak D call TRBD1 (5 bases). Trimming cost V 5 bases and J 13 bases, with 17 bases left between them. The germline V gene encodes CDR1 DFQATT and CDR2 SNEGSKA (reference sequence). This CDR3 contains 11 residues. CDR3 residues: CSARPYGGFTF. The CDR3 DNA reads TGCAGTGCTCGTCCATACGGGGGGTTCACCTTC.

This chain connects TRBV7-2 to TRBJ1-5, with D unclear. The length of the CDR3 is 14 residues. Germline lookup yields CDR1 SGHTA and CDR2 FQGNSA. Between the trimmed V and J ends, which lost 1 base and 4 bases, there was a span of 8 bases. The CDR3 region has the DNA TGTGCCAGCAGCTTAGATGCGGGAAATCAGCCCCAGCATTTT. Its protein is CASSLDAGNQPQHF.

The rearrangement joins TRBV5-1 to TRBJ2-1; TRBD2 agrees at 7 bases. CDR3 length equals 17 residues. The trim removed 1 base at V and 0 bases at J, leaving 7 bases unmatched. Per the germline V gene, CDR1 is SGHRS and CDR2 is YFSETQ. CDR3 sequence: CASSLKSGGHSYNEQFF. For the CDR3, the DNA is TGCGCCAGCAGCTTGAAGTCGGGAGGACACTCCTACAATGAGCAGTTCTTC.